This T cell receptor beta chain appears in the sequencing data of a study of T cells after yellow fever vaccination. As TCR cDNA was made by 5'RACE template switching, a universal primer site and UMIs were added. Using its own MiXCR run on the 5' RACE reads, TCRdb lists one record per CDR3 protein. The sample consists of a few hundred thousand distinct CDR3 sequences, around a sixth of them appearing once. This CDR3 comprises 13 residues. Germline CDR1 and CDR2: ENHRY and SYGVKD. V was clipped by 7 bases and J by 0 bases, with 9 bases between them. This clonotype was picked up many times. This chain joins TRBV10-3 and TRBJ2-5; tentatively, D is TRBD1 or TRBD2 (6 bases each). This clonotype was obtained from a man between 18 and 35 years old who received the YFV17D yellow fever vaccine. The source was PBMCs, collected before the yellow fever booster vaccination. The CDR3 reads CAIKGEDQETQYF. The DNA of the CDR3 is TGTGCCATCAAGGGGGAGGACCAAGAGACCCAGTACTTC.